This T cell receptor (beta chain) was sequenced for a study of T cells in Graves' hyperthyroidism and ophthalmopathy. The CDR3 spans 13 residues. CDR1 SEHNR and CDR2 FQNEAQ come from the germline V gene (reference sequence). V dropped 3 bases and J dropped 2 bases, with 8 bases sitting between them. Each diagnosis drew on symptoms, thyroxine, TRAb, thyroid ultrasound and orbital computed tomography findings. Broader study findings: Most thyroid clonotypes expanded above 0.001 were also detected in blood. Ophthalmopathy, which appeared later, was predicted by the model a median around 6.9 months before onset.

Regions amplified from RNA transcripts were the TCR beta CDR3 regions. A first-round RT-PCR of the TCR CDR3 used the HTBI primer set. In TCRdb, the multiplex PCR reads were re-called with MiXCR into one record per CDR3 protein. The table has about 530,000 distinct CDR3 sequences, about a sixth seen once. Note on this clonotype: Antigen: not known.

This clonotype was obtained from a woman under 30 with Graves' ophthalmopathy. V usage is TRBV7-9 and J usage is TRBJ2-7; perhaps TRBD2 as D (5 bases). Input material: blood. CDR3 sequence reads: CASSLTEAYEQYF. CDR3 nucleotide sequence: TGTGCCAGCAGCTTGACGGAGGCCTACGAGCAGTACTTC. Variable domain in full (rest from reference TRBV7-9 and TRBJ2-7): DTGVSQNPRHKITKRGQNVTFRCDPISEHNRLYWYRQTLGQGPEFLTYFQNEAQLEKSRLLSDRFSAERPKGSFSTLEIQRTEQGDSAMYLCASSLTEAYEQYFGPGTRLTVT.